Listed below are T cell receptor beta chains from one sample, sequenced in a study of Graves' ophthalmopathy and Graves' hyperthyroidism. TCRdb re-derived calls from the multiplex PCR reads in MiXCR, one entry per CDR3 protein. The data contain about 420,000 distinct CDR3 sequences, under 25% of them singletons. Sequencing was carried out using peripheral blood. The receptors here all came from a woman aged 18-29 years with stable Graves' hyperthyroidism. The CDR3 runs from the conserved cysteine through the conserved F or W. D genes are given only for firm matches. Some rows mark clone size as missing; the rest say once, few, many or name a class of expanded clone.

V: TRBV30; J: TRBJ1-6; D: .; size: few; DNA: TGTGCCTGGAGTCCGGGACCTAATTCACCCCTCCACTTT; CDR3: CAWSPGPNSPLHF
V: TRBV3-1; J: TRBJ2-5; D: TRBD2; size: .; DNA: TGTGCCAGCAGCCCCGGGACTAGCGGGGGGGAAGAGACCCAGTACTTC; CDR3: CASSPGTSGGEETQYF
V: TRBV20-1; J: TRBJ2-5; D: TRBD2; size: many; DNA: TGCAGTGCTAGAGATTCCAGCGGGGTCCAAGAGACCCAGTACTTC; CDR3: CSARDSSGVQETQYF
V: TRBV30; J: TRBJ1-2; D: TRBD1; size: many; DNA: TGTGCCTGGAGTTCTACAGGGGGCAATTATGGCTACACCTTC; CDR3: CAWSSTGGNYGYTF
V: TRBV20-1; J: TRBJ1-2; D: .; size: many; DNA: TGCAGTGCTAGAGCACCTCGACAGACTAACTATGGCTACACCTTC; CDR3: CSARAPRQTNYGYTF
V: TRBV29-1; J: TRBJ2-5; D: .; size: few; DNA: TGCAGCGCGAAATCCGGGAGTGAGACCCAGTACTTC; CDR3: CSAKSGSETQYF
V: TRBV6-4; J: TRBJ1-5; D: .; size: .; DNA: TGTGCCAGCAGTGCCGCGGGGGGTCTAAGCAATCAGCCCCAGCATTTT; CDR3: CASSAAGGLSNQPQHF
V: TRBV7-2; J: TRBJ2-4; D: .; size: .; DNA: TGTGCCAGCAGCCAACTAACAGGGAACGGAAACATTAAGTACTTC; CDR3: CASSQLTGNGNIKYF
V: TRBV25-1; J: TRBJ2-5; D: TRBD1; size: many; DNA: TGTGCCAGCAGTGAAGGAGGCCCGGGACAGGGATCAGAGACCCAGTACTTC; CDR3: CASSEGGPGQGSETQYF
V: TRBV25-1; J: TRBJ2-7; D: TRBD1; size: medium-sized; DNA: TGTGCCAGCAGTGAACTGTCCGGGGACAGGGGCCTCTCCGAGCAGTACTTC; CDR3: CASSELSGDRGLSEQYF
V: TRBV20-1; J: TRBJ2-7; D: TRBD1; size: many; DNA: TGCAGTGCTAGATCCCCGGGACAGGGAACCTACGAGCAGTACTTC; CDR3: CSARSPGQGTYEQYF
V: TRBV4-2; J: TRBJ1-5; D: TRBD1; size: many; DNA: TGTGCCAGCAGCCCCCATCCGACAGGGGGACATGGCAATCAGCCCCAGCATTTT; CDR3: CASSPHPTGGHGNQPQHF
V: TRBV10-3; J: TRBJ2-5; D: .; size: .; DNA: TGTGCCATCAGTCCAGGGGACCAAGAGACCCAGTACTTC; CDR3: CAISPGDQETQYF
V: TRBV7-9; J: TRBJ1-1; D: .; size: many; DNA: TGTGCCAGCAGCTTTGGGTTGTCGACTGAAGCTTTCTTT; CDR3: CASSFGLSTEAFF
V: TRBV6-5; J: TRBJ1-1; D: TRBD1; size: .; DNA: TGTGCCAGCAGTTACCTCGGACAGGACACTGAAGCTTTCTTT; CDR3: CASSYLGQDTEAFF
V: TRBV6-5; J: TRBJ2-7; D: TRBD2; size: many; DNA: TGTGCCAGCAGGACTAGCGGGAGGAACTCCTACGAGCAGTACTTC; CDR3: CASRTSGRNSYEQYF
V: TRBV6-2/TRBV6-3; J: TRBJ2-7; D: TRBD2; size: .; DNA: TGTGCCAGCACATGGACTAGACGGCACGAGCAGTACTTC; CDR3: CASTWTRRHEQYF
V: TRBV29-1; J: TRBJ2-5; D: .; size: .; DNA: TGCAGCGTTCAGACGGACCAAGAGACCCAGTACTTC; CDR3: CSVQTDQETQYF
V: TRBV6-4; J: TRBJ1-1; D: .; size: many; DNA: TGTGCCAGCAGTGCTGGGGTGTGGACTGAAGCTTTCTTT; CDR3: CASSAGVWTEAFF
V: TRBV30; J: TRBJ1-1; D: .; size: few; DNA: TGTGCCTGGAATGGTCAGGGGACGTACACTGAAGCTTTCTTT; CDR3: CAWNGQGTYTEAFF
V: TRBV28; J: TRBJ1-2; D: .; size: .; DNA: TGTGCCAGCAGTTTATTGCAGGACTATGGCTACACCTTC; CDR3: CASSLLQDYGYTF
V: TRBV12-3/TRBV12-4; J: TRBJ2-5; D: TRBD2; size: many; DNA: TGTGCCAGCAGTTTATGGACTAGCGGACAAGAGACCCAGTACTTC; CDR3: CASSLWTSGQETQYF
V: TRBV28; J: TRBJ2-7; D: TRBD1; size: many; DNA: TGTGCCAGCAGTTTAAGTGGACAGGGGGCTCACGAGCAGTACTTC; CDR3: CASSLSGQGAHEQYF
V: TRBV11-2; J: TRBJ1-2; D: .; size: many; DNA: TGTGCCAGCAGCTTGGGCAGATCGGGGTTAGGTGGCTACACCTTC; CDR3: CASSLGRSGLGGYTF
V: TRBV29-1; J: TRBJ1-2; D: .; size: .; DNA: TGCAGCGTTGACCGGGGCCGGGAGGGGTATGGCTACACCTTC; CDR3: CSVDRGREGYGYTF
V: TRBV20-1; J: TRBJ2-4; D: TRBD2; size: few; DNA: TGCAGTGCTAGAGACCTGATAGCGGGAGAGATAAACATTAAGTACTTC; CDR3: CSARDLIAGEINIKYF
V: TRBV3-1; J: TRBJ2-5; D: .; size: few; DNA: TGTGCCAGCAGCCAGTGGTCCAGGGGAGAGACCCAGTACTTC; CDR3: CASSQWSRGETQYF
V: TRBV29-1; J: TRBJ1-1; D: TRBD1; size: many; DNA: TGCAGCGTTCGGCAGGGGGGGGCTGAGGGCACTGAAGCTTTCTTT; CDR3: CSVRQGGAEGTEAFF
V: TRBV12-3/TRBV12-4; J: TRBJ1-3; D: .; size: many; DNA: TGTGCCAGCAGCTCGGATACAGGGCCCCTCTCTGGAAACACCATATATTTT; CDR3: CASSSDTGPLSGNTIYF
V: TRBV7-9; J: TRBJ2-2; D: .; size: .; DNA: TGTGCCAGCAGCCGGTGGACGAACACCGGGGAGCTGTTTTTT; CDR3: CASSRWTNTGELFF